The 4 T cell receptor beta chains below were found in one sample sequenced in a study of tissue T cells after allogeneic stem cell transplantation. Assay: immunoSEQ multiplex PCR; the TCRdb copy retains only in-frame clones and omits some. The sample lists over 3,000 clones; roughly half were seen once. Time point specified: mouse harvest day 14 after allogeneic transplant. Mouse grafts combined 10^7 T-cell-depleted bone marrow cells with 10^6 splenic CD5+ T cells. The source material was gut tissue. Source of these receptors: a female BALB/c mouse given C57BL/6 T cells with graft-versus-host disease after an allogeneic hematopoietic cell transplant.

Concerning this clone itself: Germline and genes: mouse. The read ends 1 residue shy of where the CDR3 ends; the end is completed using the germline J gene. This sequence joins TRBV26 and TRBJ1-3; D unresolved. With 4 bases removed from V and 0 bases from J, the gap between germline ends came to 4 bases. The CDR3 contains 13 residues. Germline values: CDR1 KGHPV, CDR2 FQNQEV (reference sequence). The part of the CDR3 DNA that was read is TGTGCCAGCAGTCCCAATTCTGGAAATACGCTCTAT. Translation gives CASSPNSGNTLY. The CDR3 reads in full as CASSPNSGNTLYF.

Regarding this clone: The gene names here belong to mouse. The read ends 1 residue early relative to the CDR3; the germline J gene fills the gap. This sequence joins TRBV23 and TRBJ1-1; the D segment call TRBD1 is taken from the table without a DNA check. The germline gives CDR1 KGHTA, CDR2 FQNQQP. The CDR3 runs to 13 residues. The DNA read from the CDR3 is TGCTCCAGCAGGCAGGATGCAAACACAGAAGTCTTC. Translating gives CSSRQDANTEVF. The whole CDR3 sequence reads CSSRQDANTEVFF.

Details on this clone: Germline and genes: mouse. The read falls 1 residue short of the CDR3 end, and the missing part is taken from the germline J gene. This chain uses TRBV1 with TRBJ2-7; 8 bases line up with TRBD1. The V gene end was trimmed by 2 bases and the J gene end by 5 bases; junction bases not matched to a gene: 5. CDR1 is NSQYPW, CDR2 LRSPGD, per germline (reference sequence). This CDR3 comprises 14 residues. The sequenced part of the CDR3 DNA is TGCACCTGCAGTGCACAGCAGGGGGCTGATGAACAGTAC. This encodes CTCSAQQGADEQY. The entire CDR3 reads CTCSAQQGADEQYF.

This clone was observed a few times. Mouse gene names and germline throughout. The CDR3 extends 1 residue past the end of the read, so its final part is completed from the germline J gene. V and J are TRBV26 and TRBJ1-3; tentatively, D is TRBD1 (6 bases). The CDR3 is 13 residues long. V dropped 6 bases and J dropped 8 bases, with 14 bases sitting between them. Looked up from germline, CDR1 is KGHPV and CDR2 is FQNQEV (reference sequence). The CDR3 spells CASRHDRLDTLYF. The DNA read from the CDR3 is TGTGCCAGCAGACATGACAGGTTAGATACGCTCTAT.